Listed below are T cell receptor beta chains from one sample, sequenced in a study of blood T cell repertoires in COVID-19. Clones were sequenced by immunoSEQ multiplex PCR, and TCRdb holds only the in-frame ones, with some missing. The sample holds a few hundred thousand clones; about 90% are singletons and the top ten take about 9.4%. The specimen sequenced was peripheral blood. These TCRs come from a woman aged 70-85 years with COVID-19, enrolled during active disease. CDR3s include the opening cysteine and the closing phenylalanine or tryptophan. Fields, in order: V gene, J gene, CDR3 length, D gene, clone size, CDR3 DNA, CDR3 protein. A D gene is named only where the DNA matches it firmly. Clone size is given for some rows only: seen once, a few or many times, or a class if the clone is expanded.

V: TRBV4-3; J: TRBJ2-3; length: 14; D: TRBD2; size: .; DNA: TGCGCCAGCAGCCGGAGCGGGAACACAGATACGCAGTATTTT; CDR3: CASSRSGNTDTQYF
V: TRBV5-4; J: TRBJ2-1; length: 14; D: .; size: .; DNA: TGTGCCAGCAGCTTTCCTAGCTCCTACAATGAGCAGTTCTTC; CDR3: CASSFPSSYNEQFF
V: TRBV6-2/TRBV6-3; J: TRBJ1-4; length: 13; D: .; size: .; DNA: TGTGCCAGCAGTACCCGTCGGGTTGAAAAACTGTTTTTT; CDR3: CASSTRRVEKLFF
V: TRBV18; J: TRBJ1-6; length: 14; D: TRBD1; size: .; DNA: TGTGCCAGCTCAAAGGGACAGAATAATTCACCCCTCCACTTT; CDR3: CASSKGQNNSPLHF
V: TRBV28; J: TRBJ2-7; length: 16; D: .; size: few; DNA: TGTGCCAGCGTCACTAATAACGGGGAAAGCTACTACGAGCAGTACTTC; CDR3: CASVTNNGESYYEQYF
V: TRBV6-5; J: TRBJ1-5; length: 13; D: .; size: .; DNA: TGTGCCAGCAGCCGAACTCGGAATCAGCCCCAGCATTTT; CDR3: CASSRTRNQPQHF
V: TRBV3-1/TRBV3-2; J: TRBJ2-1; length: 14; D: TRBD1; size: .; DNA: TGTGCCAGCAGCCAAGAGGGACAGATCAATGAGCAGTTCTTC; CDR3: CASSQEGQINEQFF
V: TRBV27; J: TRBJ1-5; length: 16; D: .; size: few; DNA: TGTGCCAGCAGTTTATCCGGGGGAGATAGCAATCAGCCCCAGCATTTT; CDR3: CASSLSGGDSNQPQHF
V: TRBV6-2/TRBV6-3; J: TRBJ2-1; length: 18; D: TRBD2; size: .; DNA: TGTGCCAGCAGTTACTCTGGGTTTTCAGCGGGAGGGCCCGGTGAGCAGTTCTTC; CDR3: CASSYSGFSAGGPGEQFF
V: TRBV7-9; J: TRBJ2-3; length: 15; D: .; size: .; DNA: TGTGCCAGCAGCTTTGTGAGGGCCGAGAAGGATACGCAGTATTTT; CDR3: CASSFVRAEKDTQYF
V: TRBV6-2/TRBV6-3; J: TRBJ2-2; length: 15; D: TRBD2; size: few; DNA: TGTGCCAGCAGTCACCATAGCGGGAGCTCCGGGGAGCTGTTTTTT; CDR3: CASSHHSGSSGELFF
V: TRBV6-2/TRBV6-3; J: TRBJ1-1; length: 12; D: .; size: .; DNA: TGTGCCAGCAGTTACCGGCAGGGTAGGGCTTTCTTT; CDR3: CASSYRQGRAFF
V: TRBV4-3; J: TRBJ2-3; length: 15; D: .; size: .; DNA: TGCGCCAGCAGCCATAATCTCCAGTCCTTTAATACGCAGTATTTT; CDR3: CASSHNLQSFNTQYF
V: TRBV7-3; J: TRBJ2-3; length: 16; D: TRBD2; size: .; DNA: TGTGCCAGCAGCTCCATAGCGGGAAATGACGCAGATACGCAGTATTTT; CDR3: CASSSIAGNDADTQYF
V: TRBV19; J: TRBJ2-2; length: 13; D: .; size: .; DNA: TGTGCCAGTAGTATCGGTACCACCGGGGAGCTGTTTTTT; CDR3: CASSIGTTGELFF
V: TRBV19; J: TRBJ1-5; length: 15; D: .; size: .; DNA: TGTGCCAGTAGTCCCAGACAGAATAGCAATCAGCCCCAGCATTTT; CDR3: CASSPRQNSNQPQHF
V: TRBV28; J: TRBJ1-5; length: 15; D: TRBD1; size: .; DNA: TGTGCCAGCAGTTTCAGCAGGGGGCAGAATCAGCCCCAGCATTTT; CDR3: CASSFSRGQNQPQHF
V: TRBV3-1/TRBV3-2; J: TRBJ2-1; length: 15; D: TRBD1; size: .; DNA: TGTGCCAGCAGCCAAGGACAGGGGACCCACAATGAGCAGTTCTTC; CDR3: CASSQGQGTHNEQFF
V: TRBV5-1; J: TRBJ2-6; length: 15; D: .; size: .; DNA: TGCGCCAGCAGCTTAACAGCCTCTGGGGCCAACGTCCTGACTTTC; CDR3: CASSLTASGANVLTF
V: TRBV7-2; J: TRBJ2-3; length: 15; D: .; size: .; DNA: TGTGCCAGCAGCTTGGAAGCACGATCCGGGGATACGCAGTATTTT; CDR3: CASSLEARSGDTQYF
V: TRBV6-5; J: TRBJ1-2; length: 13; D: TRBD1; size: once; DNA: TGTGCCAGCAGTACGGGACAGGGAATGGGCTACACCTTC; CDR3: CASSTGQGMGYTF
V: TRBV6-5; J: TRBJ1-6; length: 13; D: TRBD1; size: .; DNA: TGTGCCAGCAGCCGGGACAGCAATTCACCCCTCCACTTT; CDR3: CASSRDSNSPLHF
V: TRBV4-2; J: TRBJ2-5; length: 15; D: TRBD1; size: few; DNA: TGTGCCAGCAGCCCCGGGACAGGGGGCGAAGAGACCCAGTACTTC; CDR3: CASSPGTGGEETQYF
V: TRBV25-1; J: TRBJ1-2; length: 13; D: .; size: .; DNA: TGTGCCAGCAGCAGAATTGAGGGCTATGGCTACACCTTC; CDR3: CASSRIEGYGYTF
V: TRBV9; J: TRBJ1-6; length: 15; D: .; size: .; DNA: TGTGCCAGCAGCCAGGGGATCGGCCTAGTATCACCCCTCCACTTT; CDR3: CASSQGIGLVSPLHF
V: TRBV25-1; J: TRBJ1-6; length: 17; D: TRBD1; size: .; DNA: TGTGCCAGCAGTGCCTACGGGACAGGGGGCTTGGGTTCACCCCTCCACTTT; CDR3: CASSAYGTGGLGSPLHF
V: TRBV28; J: TRBJ1-6; length: 16; D: .; size: .; DNA: TGTGCCAGTCTCGCCTTCAGAAGCTCCTATAATTCACCCCTCCACTTT; CDR3: CASLAFRSSYNSPLHF
V: TRBV7-2; J: TRBJ1-2; length: 14; D: TRBD1; size: few; DNA: TGTGCCAGCAGCACTACCGGGACAGGGGGCGGCTACACCTTC; CDR3: CASSTTGTGGGYTF
V: TRBV11-1; J: TRBJ2-1; length: 15; D: TRBD2; size: .; DNA: TGTGCCAGCAGCCCCCCACTAGCGGGAGTCTATGAGCAGTTCTTC; CDR3: CASSPPLAGVYEQFF
V: TRBV27; J: TRBJ1-2; length: 16; D: TRBD1; size: .; DNA: TGTGCCAGCAGTTTAGCCGCCAGTGACAGGGCGCATGGCTACACCTTC; CDR3: CASSLAASDRAHGYTF
V: TRBV30; J: TRBJ2-1; length: 11; D: .; size: .; DNA: TGTGCCTGGATGGTTGGCGGCGAGCAGTTCTTC; CDR3: CAWMVGGEQFF
V: TRBV11-3; J: TRBJ2-2; length: 15; D: TRBD2; size: .; DNA: TGTGCCAGCAGCTTAGGCGGGAGGAACACCGGGGAGCTGTTTTTT; CDR3: CASSLGGRNTGELFF
V: TRBV19; J: TRBJ1-1; length: 15; D: TRBD1; size: .; DNA: TGTGCCAGCCGGACAGGACAGGGGGCTAGCACTGAAGCTTTCTTT; CDR3: CASRTGQGASTEAFF
V: TRBV12-3/TRBV12-4; J: TRBJ2-7; length: 13; D: .; size: .; DNA: TGTGCCAGCAGTTGGGGCACTACCTACGAGCAGTACTTC; CDR3: CASSWGTTYEQYF
V: TRBV18; J: TRBJ2-7; length: 15; D: TRBD2; size: .; DNA: TGTGCCAGCTCACCCCGCCTAGCGGGGACCTACGAGCAGTACTTC; CDR3: CASSPRLAGTYEQYF
V: TRBV11-3; J: TRBJ2-7; length: 16; D: TRBD1; size: .; DNA: TGTGCCAGCAGCTTAGTTCGGACAGGAATCTCCTACGAGCAGTACTTC; CDR3: CASSLVRTGISYEQYF
V: TRBV3-1/TRBV3-2; J: TRBJ2-1; length: 15; D: .; size: .; DNA: TGTGCCAGCAGCCCCACGGGGATATCCTACAATGAGCAGTTCTTC; CDR3: CASSPTGISYNEQFF
V: TRBV24-1; J: TRBJ2-7; length: 19; D: TRBD2; size: .; DNA: TGTGCCACCACCTCGACAGTAAACTTTAGCGGGAGGACCCCCTACGAGCAGTACTTC; CDR3: CATTSTVNFSGRTPYEQYF
V: TRBV19; J: TRBJ2-5; length: 14; D: TRBD1; size: .; DNA: TGTGCCAGCCGTCCCGGGACAGGTGTGGAGACCCAGTACTTC; CDR3: CASRPGTGVETQYF
V: TRBV7-3; J: TRBJ2-3; length: 13; D: .; size: .; DNA: TGTGCCAGCAGCTTAAGGGAGGCCTATACGCAGTATTTT; CDR3: CASSLREAYTQYF
V: TRBV18; J: TRBJ2-1; length: 13; D: .; size: .; DNA: TGTGCCAGCTCACCACTAGTTATAAATGAGCAGTTCTTC; CDR3: CASSPLVINEQFF
V: TRBV12-3/TRBV12-4; J: TRBJ2-3; length: 13; D: .; size: .; DNA: TGTGCCAGCAGTTTAGTCCTAGGCGATACGCAGTATTTT; CDR3: CASSLVLGDTQYF
V: TRBV6-1; J: TRBJ2-3; length: 12; D: .; size: .; DNA: TGTGCCAGCGGCGACAGGCCAGGAACGCAGTATTTT; CDR3: CASGDRPGTQYF
V: TRBV30; J: TRBJ2-1; length: 14; D: TRBD2; size: .; DNA: TGTGCCTGGAGTCTATCTAGCGGGAGCTATGAGCAGTTCTTC; CDR3: CAWSLSSGSYEQFF
V: TRBV27; J: TRBJ2-1; length: 12; D: TRBD1; size: .; DNA: TGTGCCAGCAGGGACAGGGTCAATGAGCAGTTCTTC; CDR3: CASRDRVNEQFF
V: TRBV19; J: TRBJ2-2; length: 15; D: .; size: .; DNA: TGTGCCAGTAGTATTATCCAGGGGGGAGTCGGGGAGCTGTTTTTT; CDR3: CASSIIQGGVGELFF
V: TRBV6-5; J: TRBJ2-7; length: 14; D: TRBD2; size: .; DNA: TGTGCCACCCTACGACTAGCGGAGTCCTACGAGCAGTACTTC; CDR3: CATLRLAESYEQYF
V: TRBV9; J: TRBJ2-1; length: 16; D: TRBD1; size: .; DNA: TGTGCCAGCAGCTCTGAAACAGGGGCGAACTACAATGAGCAGTTCTTC; CDR3: CASSSETGANYNEQFF
V: TRBV6-6; J: TRBJ1-2; length: 12; D: TRBD1; size: .; DNA: TGTGCCAGCAGTGGGACAGACTATGGCTACACCTTC; CDR3: CASSGTDYGYTF
V: TRBV5-1; J: TRBJ2-1; length: 15; D: TRBD2; size: once; DNA: TGCGCCAGCAGCCGGACTAGCGGGTCCTACAATGAGCAGTTCTTC; CDR3: CASSRTSGSYNEQFF
V: TRBV28; J: TRBJ2-7; length: 14; D: .; size: .; DNA: TGTGCCAGCAGTTCCCCCTCCCCGGGGAAAGAGCAGTACTTC; CDR3: CASSSPSPGKEQYF
V: TRBV9; J: TRBJ1-2; length: 14; D: TRBD1; size: once; DNA: TGTGCCAGCAGCGCGGGACAGGGGGCGCGTGGCTACACCTTC; CDR3: CASSAGQGARGYTF
V: TRBV7-2; J: TRBJ2-2; length: 17; D: TRBD2; size: .; DNA: TGTGCCAGCAGAATTAAGACTAGCGGGTCGAACACCGGGGAGCTGTTTTTT; CDR3: CASRIKTSGSNTGELFF
V: TRBV9; J: TRBJ2-7; length: 15; D: TRBD2; size: few; DNA: TGTGCCAGCAGCGTAGGGCTAGCGGGAGCAGAGGAGCAGTACTTC; CDR3: CASSVGLAGAEEQYF
V: TRBV5-1; J: TRBJ2-3; length: 17; D: TRBD2; size: .; DNA: TGCGCCAGCAGCTTGGATCCTAGCGGGAGTAGCACAGATACGCAGTATTTT; CDR3: CASSLDPSGSSTDTQYF
V: TRBV18; J: TRBJ1-1; length: 14; D: .; size: .; DNA: TGTGCCAGCTCACAACAGGGTGATAGCACTGAAGCTTTCTTT; CDR3: CASSQQGDSTEAFF
V: TRBV6-6; J: TRBJ1-2; length: 15; D: .; size: .; DNA: TGTGCCAGCACTTCAACAAAGCGGACGGATTATGGCTACACCTTC; CDR3: CASTSTKRTDYGYTF
V: TRBV27; J: TRBJ2-2; length: 15; D: .; size: few; DNA: TGTGCCAGCAGTTCACCCCGAGGAGGGTCCGGGGAGCTGTTTTTT; CDR3: CASSSPRGGSGELFF